Listed below are T cell receptor beta chains from one sample, sequenced in a study of post-analysis software for immune sequencing data. One entry per CDR3 protein, called by TCRdb with MiXCR from the PCR reads. The table lists 600,000 to 700,000 distinct CDR3 sequences, around 60% of them singletons. The sequenced material came from blood. The receptors were sampled from a girl aged 2-15 years with multiple sclerosis. The CDR3 runs from the conserved cysteine through the conserved F or W. Each record gives: clone size, J gene, D gene, V gene, CDR3 protein, CDR3 DNA. A D gene is named only where the DNA matches it firmly. Size is stated for part of the rows, as once, few or many counts, or as a class when the clone is expanded.

clone_size: few
j_call: TRBJ1-2
d_call: .
v_call: TRBV4-1
cdr3_aa: CASSQDSRGYTF
cdr3_nt: TGCGCCAGCAGCCAAGATTCCCGGGGCTACACCTTC

clone_size: .
j_call: TRBJ2-3
d_call: TRBD2
v_call: TRBV20-1
cdr3_aa: CSARPAGAMDTQYF
cdr3_nt: TGCAGTGCTAGGCCAGCGGGGGCAATGGATACGCAGTATTTT

clone_size: .
j_call: TRBJ1-5
d_call: .
v_call: TRBV7-2
cdr3_aa: CASSPFSGWGPNQPQHF
cdr3_nt: TGTGCCAGCAGCCCCTTTAGTGGGTGGGGGCCCAATCAGCCCCAGCATTTT

clone_size: once
j_call: TRBJ2-1
d_call: TRBD2
v_call: TRBV10-3
cdr3_aa: CAISGTSSPYNEQFF
cdr3_nt: TGTGCCATCAGCGGGACTAGCTCACCATACAATGAGCAGTTCTTC

clone_size: few
j_call: TRBJ1-4
d_call: .
v_call: TRBV7-9
cdr3_aa: CASSPSNLIGKLFF
cdr3_nt: TGTGCCAGCAGCCCATCAAACTTAATCGGAAAACTGTTTTTT

clone_size: .
j_call: TRBJ1-2
d_call: .
v_call: TRBV14
cdr3_aa: CASSQRSGGDGYTF
cdr3_nt: TGTGCCAGCAGCCAGAGGAGCGGAGGAGATGGCTACACCTTC

clone_size: few
j_call: TRBJ2-1
d_call: .
v_call: TRBV6-6
cdr3_aa: CASSRGRRDEQFF
cdr3_nt: TGTGCCAGCAGCAGGGGCCGGAGGGATGAGCAGTTCTTC

clone_size: .
j_call: TRBJ2-1
d_call: .
v_call: TRBV5-5
cdr3_aa: CASSLGNSYNEQFF
cdr3_nt: TGTGCCAGCAGCTTGGGCAACTCCTACAATGAGCAGTTCTTC

clone_size: .
j_call: TRBJ2-3
d_call: .
v_call: TRBV20-1
cdr3_aa: CSARTAPAYTDTQYF
cdr3_nt: TGCAGTGCTAGAACGGCGCCGGCCTACACAGATACGCAGTATTTT

clone_size: .
j_call: TRBJ2-3
d_call: .
v_call: TRBV29-1
cdr3_aa: CSVEEGKQYF
cdr3_nt: TGCAGCGTTGAAGAGGGGAAGCAGTATTTT

clone_size: .
j_call: TRBJ1-5
d_call: .
v_call: TRBV6-2/TRBV6-3
cdr3_aa: CASSLPGESPQHF
cdr3_nt: TGTGCCAGCAGTTTACCTGGCGAATCGCCCCAGCATTTT

clone_size: .
j_call: TRBJ2-7
d_call: TRBD2
v_call: TRBV6-6
cdr3_aa: CATRTSGSYEQYF
cdr3_nt: TGTGCCACCCGGACTAGCGGGAGCTACGAGCAGTACTTC

clone_size: .
j_call: TRBJ2-3
d_call: .
v_call: TRBV7-3
cdr3_aa: CASSLIPTDVTSTDTQYF
cdr3_nt: TGTGCCAGCAGCTTAATACCGACGGACGTGACTAGCACAGATACGCAGTATTTT

clone_size: .
j_call: TRBJ1-2
d_call: .
v_call: TRBV7-9
cdr3_aa: CASSFGVDGYTF
cdr3_nt: TGTGCCAGCAGCTTTGGGGTAGACGGCTACACCTTC

clone_size: .
j_call: TRBJ1-5
d_call: TRBD1
v_call: TRBV11-2
cdr3_aa: CASSLQAGGQHQPQHF
cdr3_nt: TGTGCCAGCAGCTTACAGGCAGGGGGCCAACATCAGCCCCAGCATTTT

clone_size: .
j_call: TRBJ2-5
d_call: .
v_call: TRBV6-5
cdr3_aa: CASSYRRGTETQYF
cdr3_nt: TGTGCCAGCAGTTACCGTCGGGGGACAGAGACCCAGTACTTC

clone_size: few
j_call: TRBJ1-1
d_call: .
v_call: TRBV20-1
cdr3_aa: CSARQGATEAFF
cdr3_nt: TGCAGTGCTAGACAGGGCGCGACTGAAGCTTTCTTT

clone_size: .
j_call: TRBJ1-1
d_call: .
v_call: TRBV7-2
cdr3_aa: CASSPGDTFNTEAFF
cdr3_nt: TGTGCCAGCAGCCCCGGGGACACCTTCAACACTGAAGCTTTCTTT

clone_size: .
j_call: TRBJ2-2
d_call: .
v_call: TRBV10-2
cdr3_aa: CASSESPAGELFF
cdr3_nt: TGCGCCAGCAGTGAGTCCCCAGCCGGGGAGCTGTTTTTT

clone_size: .
j_call: TRBJ1-5
d_call: .
v_call: TRBV7-2
cdr3_aa: CASSLGMDQGNQPQHF
cdr3_nt: TGTGCCAGCAGCTTAGGAATGGATCAGGGGAATCAGCCCCAGCATTTT

clone_size: few
j_call: TRBJ2-3
d_call: .
v_call: TRBV7-9
cdr3_aa: CASSQTSREPTDTQYF
cdr3_nt: TGTGCCAGCAGCCAAACTAGCAGGGAACCCACAGATACGCAGTATTTT

clone_size: .
j_call: TRBJ2-1
d_call: .
v_call: TRBV29-1
cdr3_aa: CSVTDSTYYNEQFF
cdr3_nt: TGCAGCGTGACAGACAGCACCTACTACAATGAGCAGTTCTTC

clone_size: .
j_call: TRBJ1-3
d_call: .
v_call: TRBV5-1
cdr3_aa: CASSLTGSGNTIYF
cdr3_nt: TGCGCCAGCAGCTTGACAGGCTCTGGAAACACCATATATTTT

clone_size: once
j_call: TRBJ2-6
d_call: .
v_call: TRBV6-2/TRBV6-3
cdr3_aa: CASSYPFAGTQSGANVLTF
cdr3_nt: TGTGCCAGCAGCTACCCATTCGCAGGCACACAATCTGGGGCCAACGTCCTGACTTTC

clone_size: .
j_call: TRBJ1-2
d_call: .
v_call: TRBV27
cdr3_aa: CASSGGPHYGYTF
cdr3_nt: TGTGCCAGCTCCGGGGGACCTCACTATGGCTACACCTTC

clone_size: .
j_call: TRBJ1-2
d_call: TRBD1
v_call: TRBV6-2/TRBV6-3
cdr3_aa: CASTWGQAALYGYTF
cdr3_nt: TGTGCCAGCACTTGGGGACAGGCCGCCCTCTATGGCTACACCTTC

clone_size: few
j_call: TRBJ2-7
d_call: TRBD2
v_call: TRBV5-1
cdr3_aa: CASSLAVGLAGLSSYNEQYF
cdr3_nt: TGCGCCAGCAGCTTGGCCGTGGGACTAGCGGGCCTCAGCTCCTACAATGAGCAGTACTTC

clone_size: few
j_call: TRBJ1-1
d_call: .
v_call: TRBV29-1
cdr3_aa: CSVKGEAKNTEAFF
cdr3_nt: TGCAGCGTTAAGGGGGAGGCCAAGAACACTGAAGCTTTCTTT

clone_size: few
j_call: TRBJ2-3
d_call: .
v_call: TRBV6-5
cdr3_aa: CASSYNGEPDADTQYF
cdr3_nt: TGTGCCAGCAGTTACAATGGGGAGCCAGACGCAGATACGCAGTATTTT

clone_size: many
j_call: TRBJ2-7
d_call: TRBD2
v_call: TRBV6-4
cdr3_aa: CATMEPGGPHEQYF
cdr3_nt: TGTGCCACGATGGAGCCGGGGGGGCCACACGAGCAGTACTTC